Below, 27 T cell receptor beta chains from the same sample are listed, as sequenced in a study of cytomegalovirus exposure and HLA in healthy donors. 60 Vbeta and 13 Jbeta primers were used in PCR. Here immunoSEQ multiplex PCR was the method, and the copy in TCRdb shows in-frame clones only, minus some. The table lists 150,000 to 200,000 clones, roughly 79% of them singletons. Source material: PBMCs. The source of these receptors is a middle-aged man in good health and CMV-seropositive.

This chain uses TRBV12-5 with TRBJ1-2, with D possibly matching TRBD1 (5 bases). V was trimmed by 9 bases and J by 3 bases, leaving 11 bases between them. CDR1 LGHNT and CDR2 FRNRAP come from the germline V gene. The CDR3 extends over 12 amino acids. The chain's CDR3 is CARSQGDYGYTF. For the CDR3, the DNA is TGTGCTAGATCTCAGGGTGACTATGGCTACACCTTC.

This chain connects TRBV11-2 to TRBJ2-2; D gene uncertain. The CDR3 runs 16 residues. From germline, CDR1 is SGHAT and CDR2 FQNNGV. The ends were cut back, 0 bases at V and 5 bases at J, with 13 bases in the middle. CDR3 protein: CASSLDSQQRTGELFF. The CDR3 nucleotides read TGTGCCAGCAGCTTAGATAGCCAACAACGAACCGGGGAGCTGTTTTTT.

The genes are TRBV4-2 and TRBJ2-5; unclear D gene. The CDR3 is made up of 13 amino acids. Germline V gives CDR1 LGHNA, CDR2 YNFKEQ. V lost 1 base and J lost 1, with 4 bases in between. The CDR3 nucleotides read TGTGCCAGCAGCCAAGCTAGCCAAGAGACCCAGTACTTC. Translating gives CASSQASQETQYF.

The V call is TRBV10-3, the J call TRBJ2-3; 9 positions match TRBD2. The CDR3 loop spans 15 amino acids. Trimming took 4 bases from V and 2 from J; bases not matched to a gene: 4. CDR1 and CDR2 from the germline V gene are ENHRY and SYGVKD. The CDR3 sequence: CAISVAGGATDTQYF. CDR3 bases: TGTGCCATCAGTGTTGCGGGGGGGGCCACAGATACGCAGTATTTT.

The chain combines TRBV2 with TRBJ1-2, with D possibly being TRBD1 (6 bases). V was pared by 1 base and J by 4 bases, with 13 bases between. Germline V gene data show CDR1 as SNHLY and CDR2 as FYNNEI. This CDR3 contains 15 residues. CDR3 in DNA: TGTGCCAGCAGTGAAGAGAGGGGGACCTTCTATGGCTACACCTTC. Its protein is CASSEERGTFYGYTF.

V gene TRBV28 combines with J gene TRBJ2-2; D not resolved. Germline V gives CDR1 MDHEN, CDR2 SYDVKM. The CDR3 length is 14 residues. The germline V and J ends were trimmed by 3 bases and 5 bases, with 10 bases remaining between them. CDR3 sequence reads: CASSFRSGTGELFF. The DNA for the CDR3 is TGTGCCAGCAGTTTTAGATCCGGGACCGGGGAGCTGTTTTTT.

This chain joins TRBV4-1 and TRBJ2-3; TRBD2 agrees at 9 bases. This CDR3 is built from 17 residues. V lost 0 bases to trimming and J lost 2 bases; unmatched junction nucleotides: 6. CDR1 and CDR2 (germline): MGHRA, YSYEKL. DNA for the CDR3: TGCGCCAGCAGCCAAGACCTAGCGGGGTCACTCACAGATACGCAGTATTTT. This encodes CASSQDLAGSLTDTQYF.

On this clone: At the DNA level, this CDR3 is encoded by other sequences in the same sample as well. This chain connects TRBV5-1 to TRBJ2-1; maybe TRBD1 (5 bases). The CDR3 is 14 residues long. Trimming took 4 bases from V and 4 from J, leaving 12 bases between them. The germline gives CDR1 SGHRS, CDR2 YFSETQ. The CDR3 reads CASSLRQSYNEQFF. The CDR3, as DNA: TGCGCCAGCAGCCTTAGACAGTCGTACAATGAGCAGTTCTTC.

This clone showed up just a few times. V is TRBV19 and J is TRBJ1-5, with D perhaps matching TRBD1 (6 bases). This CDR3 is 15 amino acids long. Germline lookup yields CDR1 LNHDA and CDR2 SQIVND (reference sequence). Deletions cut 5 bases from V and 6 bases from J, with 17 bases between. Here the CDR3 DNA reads TGTGCCAGTAGTTCGGGTAGGGGACAAGCTCAGCCCCAGCATTTT. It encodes CASSSGRGQAQPQHF.

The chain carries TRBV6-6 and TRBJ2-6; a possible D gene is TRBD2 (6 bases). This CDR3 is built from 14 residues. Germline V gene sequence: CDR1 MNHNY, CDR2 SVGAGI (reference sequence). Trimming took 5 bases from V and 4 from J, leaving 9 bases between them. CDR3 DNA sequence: TGTGCCAGCAGTCCCGGGGGAGGGGCCAACGTCCTGACTTTC. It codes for CASSPGGGANVLTF.

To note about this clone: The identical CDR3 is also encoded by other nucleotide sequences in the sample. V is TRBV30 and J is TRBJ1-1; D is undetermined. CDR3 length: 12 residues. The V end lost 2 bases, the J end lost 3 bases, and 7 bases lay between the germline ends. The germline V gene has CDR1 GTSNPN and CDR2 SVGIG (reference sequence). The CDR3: CAWSRRDTEAFF. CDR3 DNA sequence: TGTGCCTGGAGTAGAAGAGACACTGAAGCTTTCTTT.

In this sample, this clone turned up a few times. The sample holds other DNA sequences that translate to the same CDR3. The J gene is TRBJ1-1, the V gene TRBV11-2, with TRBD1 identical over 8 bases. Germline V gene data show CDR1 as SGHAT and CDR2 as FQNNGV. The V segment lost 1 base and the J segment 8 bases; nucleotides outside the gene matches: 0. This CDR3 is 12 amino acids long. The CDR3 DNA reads TGTGCCAGCAGCTTAGGGACAGGGGAAGCTTTCTTT. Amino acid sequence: CASSLGTGEAFF.

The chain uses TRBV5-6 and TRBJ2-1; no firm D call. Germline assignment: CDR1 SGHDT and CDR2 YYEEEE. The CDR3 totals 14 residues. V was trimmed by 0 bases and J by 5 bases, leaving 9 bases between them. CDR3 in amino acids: CASSLGRSNNEQFF. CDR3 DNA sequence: TGTGCCAGCAGCTTGGGACGGAGTAACAATGAGCAGTTCTTC.

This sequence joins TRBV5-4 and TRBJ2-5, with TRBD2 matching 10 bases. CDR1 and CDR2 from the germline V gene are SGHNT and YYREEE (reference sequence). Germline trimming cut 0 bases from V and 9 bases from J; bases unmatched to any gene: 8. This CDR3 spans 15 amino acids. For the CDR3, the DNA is TGTGCCAGCAGCTTGGAGGCTAGCGGGGGAACGTCCCAGTACTTC. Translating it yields CASSLEASGGTSQYF.

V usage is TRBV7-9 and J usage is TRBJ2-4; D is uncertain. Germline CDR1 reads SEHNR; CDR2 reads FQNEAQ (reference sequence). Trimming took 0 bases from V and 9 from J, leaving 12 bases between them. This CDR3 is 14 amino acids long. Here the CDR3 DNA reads TGTGCCAGCAGCTTAGCGACGACTCCGGGCATTCAGTACTTC. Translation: CASSLATTPGIQYF. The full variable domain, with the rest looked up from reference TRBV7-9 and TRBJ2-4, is DTGVSQNPRHKITKRGQNVTFRCDPISEHNRLYWYRQTLGQGPEFLTYFQNEAQLEKSRLLSDRFSAERPKGSFSTLEIQRTEQGDSAMYLCASSLATTPGIQYFGAGTRLSVL.

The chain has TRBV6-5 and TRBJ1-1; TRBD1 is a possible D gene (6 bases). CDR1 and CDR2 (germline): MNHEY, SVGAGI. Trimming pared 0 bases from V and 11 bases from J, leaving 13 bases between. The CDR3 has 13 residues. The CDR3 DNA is TGTGCCAGCAGTTACTCATACAGGGCAGTGGCTTTCTTT. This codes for CASSYSYRAVAFF.

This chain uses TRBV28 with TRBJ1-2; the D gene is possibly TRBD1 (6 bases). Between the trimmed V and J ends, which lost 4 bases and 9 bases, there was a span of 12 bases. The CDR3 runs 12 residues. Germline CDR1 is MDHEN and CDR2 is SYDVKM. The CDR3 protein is CASSSTGYRYTF. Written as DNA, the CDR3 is TGTGCCAGCAGTTCTACAGGGTATCGCTACACCTTC.

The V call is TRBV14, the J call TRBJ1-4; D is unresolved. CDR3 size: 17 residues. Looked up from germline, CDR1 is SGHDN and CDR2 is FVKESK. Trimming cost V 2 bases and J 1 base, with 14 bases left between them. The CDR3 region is CASSQFIRGKTNEKLFF. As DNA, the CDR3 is TGTGCCAGCAGCCAATTTATTCGAGGGAAAACTAATGAAAAACTGTTTTTT.

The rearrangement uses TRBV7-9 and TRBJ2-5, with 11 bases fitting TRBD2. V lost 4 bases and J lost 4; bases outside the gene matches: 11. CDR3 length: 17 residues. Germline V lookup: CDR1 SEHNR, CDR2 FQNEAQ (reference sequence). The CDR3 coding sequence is TGTGCCAGCAGCTCCCGACTAGCGGGGTGGGAGCGAGAGACCCAGTACTTC. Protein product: CASSSRLAGWERETQYF.

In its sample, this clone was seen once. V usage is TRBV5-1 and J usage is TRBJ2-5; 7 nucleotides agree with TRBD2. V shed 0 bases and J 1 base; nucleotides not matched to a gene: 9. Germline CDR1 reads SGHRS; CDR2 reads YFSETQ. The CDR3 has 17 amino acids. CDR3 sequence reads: CASSLAERGDFQETQYF. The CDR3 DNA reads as TGCGCCAGCAGCTTGGCCGAGCGGGGAGACTTCCAAGAGACCCAGTACTTC.

The CDR3 sequence is CASSLGDRGRADTQYF. CDR3 DNA: TGCGCCAGCAGCTTGGGAGACAGGGGCAGGGCAGATACGCAGTATTTT. V and J are TRBV5-1 and TRBJ2-3; TRBD1 agrees at 8 bases. V shed 0 bases and J 4 bases; nucleotides not matched to a gene: 7. Per germline, CDR1 SGHRS and CDR2 YFSETQ. The CDR3 spans 16 residues.

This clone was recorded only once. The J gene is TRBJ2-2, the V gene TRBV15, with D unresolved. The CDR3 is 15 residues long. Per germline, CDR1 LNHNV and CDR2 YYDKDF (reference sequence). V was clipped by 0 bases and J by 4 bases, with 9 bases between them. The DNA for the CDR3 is TGTGCCACCAGCAGAGATATGACAAGCACCGGGGAGCTGTTTTTT. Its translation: CATSRDMTSTGELFF.

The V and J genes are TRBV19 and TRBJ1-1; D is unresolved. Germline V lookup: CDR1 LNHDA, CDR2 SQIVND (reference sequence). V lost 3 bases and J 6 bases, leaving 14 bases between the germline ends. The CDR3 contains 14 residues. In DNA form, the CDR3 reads TGTGCCAGTAGTATTCACGGGTTTAACGCTGAAGCTTTCTTT. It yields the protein CASSIHGFNAEAFF.

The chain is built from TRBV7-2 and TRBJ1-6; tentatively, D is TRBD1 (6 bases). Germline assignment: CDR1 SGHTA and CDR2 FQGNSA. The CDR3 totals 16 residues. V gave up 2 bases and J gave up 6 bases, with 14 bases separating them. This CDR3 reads CASSLHQPGVNSPLHF. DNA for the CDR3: TGTGCCAGCAGCTTACACCAGCCAGGGGTTAATTCACCCCTCCACTTT. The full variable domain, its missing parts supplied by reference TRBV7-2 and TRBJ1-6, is GAGVSQSPSNKVTEKGKDVELRCDPISGHTALYWYRQSLGQGLEFLIYFQGNSAPDKSGLPSDRFSAERTGGSVSTLTIQRTQQEDSAVYLCASSLHQPGVNSPLHFGNGTRLTVT.

The CDR3 is CASSPGGANEKLFF. CDR3 in DNA: TGCGCCAGCAGCCCCGGGGGGGCTAATGAAAAACTGTTTTTT. V usage is TRBV4-1 and J usage is TRBJ1-4, with a tentative D call TRBD1 (5 bases). Trimming stripped 4 bases from V and 3 bases from J, with 9 bases between. The germline V gene encodes CDR1 MGHRA and CDR2 YSYEKL. The CDR3 contains 14 residues.

The chain's CDR3 is CASSLGTGIGYGYTF. The DNA of the CDR3 is TGTGCCAGCAGCTTGGGGACAGGGATTGGCTATGGCTACACCTTC. The rearrangement joins TRBV5-5 to TRBJ1-2, with 8 bases lining up with TRBD1. V gave up 0 bases and J gave up 4 bases; unmatched junction bases: 5. The CDR3 contains 15 residues. The V gene's germline CDR1 is SGHKS and CDR2 YYEKEE (reference sequence).

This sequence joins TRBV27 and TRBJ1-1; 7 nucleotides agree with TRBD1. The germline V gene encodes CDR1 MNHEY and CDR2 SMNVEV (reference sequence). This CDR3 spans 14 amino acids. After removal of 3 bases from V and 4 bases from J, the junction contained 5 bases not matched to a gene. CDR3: CASSFSDRATEAFF. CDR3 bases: TGTGCCAGCAGTTTCTCCGACAGGGCCACTGAAGCTTTCTTT.